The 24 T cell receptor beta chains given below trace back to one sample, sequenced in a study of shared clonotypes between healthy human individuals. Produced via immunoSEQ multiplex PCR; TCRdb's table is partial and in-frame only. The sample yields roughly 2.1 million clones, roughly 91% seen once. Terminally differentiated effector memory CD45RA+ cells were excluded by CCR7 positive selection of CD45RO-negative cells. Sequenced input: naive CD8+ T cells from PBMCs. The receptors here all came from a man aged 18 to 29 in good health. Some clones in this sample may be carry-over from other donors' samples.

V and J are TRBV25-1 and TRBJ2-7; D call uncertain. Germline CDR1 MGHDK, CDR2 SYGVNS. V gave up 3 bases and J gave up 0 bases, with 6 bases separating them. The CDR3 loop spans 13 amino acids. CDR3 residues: CASSDRNSYEQYF. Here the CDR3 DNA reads TGTGCCAGCAGTGACAGGAACTCCTACGAGCAGTACTTC.

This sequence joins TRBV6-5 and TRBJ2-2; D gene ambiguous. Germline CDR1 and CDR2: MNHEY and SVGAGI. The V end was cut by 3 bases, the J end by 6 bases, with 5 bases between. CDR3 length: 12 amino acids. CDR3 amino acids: CASSYLSGELFF. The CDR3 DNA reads TGTGCCAGCAGTTATCTTTCCGGGGAGCTGTTTTTT.

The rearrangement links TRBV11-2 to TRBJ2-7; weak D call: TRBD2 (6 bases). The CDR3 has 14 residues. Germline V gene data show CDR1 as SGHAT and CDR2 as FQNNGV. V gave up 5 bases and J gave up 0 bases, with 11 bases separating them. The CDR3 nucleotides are TGTGCCAGCAGCGAGGGACTTCTCTCCTACGAGCAGTACTTC. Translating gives CASSEGLLSYEQYF.

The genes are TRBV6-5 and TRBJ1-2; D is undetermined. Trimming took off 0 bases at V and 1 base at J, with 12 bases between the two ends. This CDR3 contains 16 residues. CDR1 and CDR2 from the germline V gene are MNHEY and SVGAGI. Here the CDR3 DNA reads TGTGCCAGCAGTTACTCAATGGACGTCCTTAACTATGGCTACACCTTC. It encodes CASSYSMDVLNYGYTF.

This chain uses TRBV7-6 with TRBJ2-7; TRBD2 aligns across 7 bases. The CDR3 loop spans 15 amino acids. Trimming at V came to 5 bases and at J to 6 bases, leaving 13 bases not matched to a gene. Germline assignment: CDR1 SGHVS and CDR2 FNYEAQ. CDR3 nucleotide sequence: TGTGCCAGCAGCACTAAGCGGGGACCCATCCCCGAGCAGTACTTC. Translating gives CASSTKRGPIPEQYF.

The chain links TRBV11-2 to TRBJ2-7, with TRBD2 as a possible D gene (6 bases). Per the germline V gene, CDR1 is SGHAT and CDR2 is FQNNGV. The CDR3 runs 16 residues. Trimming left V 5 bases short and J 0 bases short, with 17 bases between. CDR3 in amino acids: CASSRPGTPGSYEQYF. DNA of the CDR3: TGTGCCAGCAGCAGACCCGGGACTCCCGGCTCCTACGAGCAGTACTTC. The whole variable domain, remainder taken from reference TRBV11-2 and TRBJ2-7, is EAGVAQSPRYKIIEKRQSVAFWCNPISGHATLYWYQQILGQGPKLLIQFQNNGVVDDSQLPKDRFSAERLKGVDSTLKIQPAKLEDSAVYLCASSRPGTPGSYEQYFGPGTRLTVT.

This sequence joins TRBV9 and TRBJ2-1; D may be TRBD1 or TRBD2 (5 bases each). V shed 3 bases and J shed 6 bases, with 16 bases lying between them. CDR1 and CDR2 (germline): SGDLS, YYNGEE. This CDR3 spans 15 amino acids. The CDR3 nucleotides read TGTGCCAGCAGCGACCCAGGGAGATACCCCAATGAGCAGTTCTTC. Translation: CASSDPGRYPNEQFF.

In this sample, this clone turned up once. DNA for the CDR3: TGTGCCAGCAGTGAGACACAGGGATCCTACAATGAGCAGTTCTTC. It yields the protein CASSETQGSYNEQFF. This rearrangement joins TRBV6-1 to TRBJ2-1, with D perhaps matching TRBD1 (6 bases). From germline, CDR1 is MNHNS and CDR2 SASEGT. The CDR3 consists of 15 residues. V gave up 3 bases and J gave up 1 base, with 10 bases separating them.

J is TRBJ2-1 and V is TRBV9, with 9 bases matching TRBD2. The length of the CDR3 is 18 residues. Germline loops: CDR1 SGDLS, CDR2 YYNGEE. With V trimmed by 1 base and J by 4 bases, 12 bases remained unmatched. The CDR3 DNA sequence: TGTGCCAGCAGCGTATTCCCGGGTAGCGGGAGCAGTTACAATGAGCAGTTCTTC. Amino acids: CASSVFPGSGSSYNEQFF.

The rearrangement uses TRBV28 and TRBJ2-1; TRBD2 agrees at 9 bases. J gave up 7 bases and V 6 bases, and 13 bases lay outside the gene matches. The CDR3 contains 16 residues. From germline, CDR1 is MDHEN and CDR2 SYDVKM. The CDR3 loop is CASSVGLAGSRNEQFF. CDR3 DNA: TGTGCCAGCAGCGTGGGGCTAGCGGGGTCGAGGAATGAGCAGTTCTTC. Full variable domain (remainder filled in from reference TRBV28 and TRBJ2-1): DVKVTQSSRYLVKRTGEKVFLECVQDMDHENMFWYRQDPGLGLRLIYFSYDVKMKEKGDIPEGYSVSREKKERFSLILESASTNQTSMYLCASSVGLAGSRNEQFFGPGTRLTVL.

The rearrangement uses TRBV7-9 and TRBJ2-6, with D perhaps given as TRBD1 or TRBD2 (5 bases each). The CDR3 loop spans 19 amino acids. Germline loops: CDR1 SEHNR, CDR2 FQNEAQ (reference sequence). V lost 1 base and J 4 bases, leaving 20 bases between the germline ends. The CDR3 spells CASSLVSAWGRVGANVLTF. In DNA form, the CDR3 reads TGTGCCAGCAGCTTAGTGAGCGCGTGGGGGAGAGTCGGGGCCAACGTCCTGACTTTC.

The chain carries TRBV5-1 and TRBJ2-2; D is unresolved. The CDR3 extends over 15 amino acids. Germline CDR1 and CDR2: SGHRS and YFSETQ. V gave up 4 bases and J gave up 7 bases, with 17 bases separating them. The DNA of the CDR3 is TGCGCCAGCAGCCCCTGGCCCGGGTCGGTCGGGGAGCTGTTTTTT. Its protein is CASSPWPGSVGELFF.

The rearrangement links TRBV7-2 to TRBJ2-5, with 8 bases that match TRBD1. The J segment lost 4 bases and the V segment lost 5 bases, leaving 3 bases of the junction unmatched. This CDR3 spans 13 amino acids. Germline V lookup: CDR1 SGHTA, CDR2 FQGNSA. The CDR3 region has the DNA TGTGCCAGCAGCCCGACAGGGGTAGAGACCCAGTACTTC. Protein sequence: CASSPTGVETQYF.

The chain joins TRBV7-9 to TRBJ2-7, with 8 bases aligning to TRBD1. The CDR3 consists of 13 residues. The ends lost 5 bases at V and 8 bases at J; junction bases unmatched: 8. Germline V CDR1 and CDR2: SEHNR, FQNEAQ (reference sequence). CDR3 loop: CASSTRTGGKQYF. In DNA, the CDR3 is TGTGCCAGCAGCACTAGAACAGGGGGGAAGCAGTACTTC.

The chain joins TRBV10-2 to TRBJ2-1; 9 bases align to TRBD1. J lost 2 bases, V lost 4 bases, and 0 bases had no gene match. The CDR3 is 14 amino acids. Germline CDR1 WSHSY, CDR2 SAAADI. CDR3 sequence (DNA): TGCGCCAGCAGTGGACAGGGGGCCTACAATGAGCAGTTCTTC. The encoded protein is CASSGQGAYNEQFF.

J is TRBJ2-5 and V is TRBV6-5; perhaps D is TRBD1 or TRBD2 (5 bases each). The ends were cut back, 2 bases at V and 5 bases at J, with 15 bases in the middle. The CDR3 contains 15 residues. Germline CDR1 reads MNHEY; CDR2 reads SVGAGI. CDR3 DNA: TGTGCCAGCAGTTACACGGGACCTGGGTTGGAGACCCAGTACTTC. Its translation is CASSYTGPGLETQYF.

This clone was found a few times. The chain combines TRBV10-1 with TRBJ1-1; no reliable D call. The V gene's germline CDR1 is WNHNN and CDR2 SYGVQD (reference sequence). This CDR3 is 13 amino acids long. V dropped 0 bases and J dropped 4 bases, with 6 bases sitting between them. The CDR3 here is CASSESVVTEAFF. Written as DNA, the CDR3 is TGCGCCAGCAGTGAGTCGGTCGTCACTGAAGCTTTCTTT.

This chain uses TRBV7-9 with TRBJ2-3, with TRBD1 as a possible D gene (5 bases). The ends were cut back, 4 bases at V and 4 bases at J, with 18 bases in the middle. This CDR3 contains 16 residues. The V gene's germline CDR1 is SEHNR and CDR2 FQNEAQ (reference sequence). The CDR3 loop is CASSSPRGLGADTQYF. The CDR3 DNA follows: TGTGCCAGCAGCTCCCCTAGGGGTCTCGGCGCAGATACGCAGTATTTT.

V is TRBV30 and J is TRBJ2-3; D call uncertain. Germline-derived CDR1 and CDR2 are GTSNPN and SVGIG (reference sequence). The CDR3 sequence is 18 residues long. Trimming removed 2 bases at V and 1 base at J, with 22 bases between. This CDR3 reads CAWSTSDQVLVGTDTQYF. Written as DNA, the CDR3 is TGTGCCTGGAGTACCAGCGATCAGGTCCTTGTGGGCACAGATACGCAGTATTTT.

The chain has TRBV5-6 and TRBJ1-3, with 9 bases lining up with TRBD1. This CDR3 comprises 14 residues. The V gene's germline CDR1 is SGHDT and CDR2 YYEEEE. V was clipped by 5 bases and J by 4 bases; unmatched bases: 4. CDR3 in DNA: TGTGCCAGCAGTCTGGGGACAGGGGGAAACACCATATATTTT. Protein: CASSLGTGGNTIYF. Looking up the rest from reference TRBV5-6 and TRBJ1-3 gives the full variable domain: DAGVTQSPTHLIKTRGQQVTLRCSPKSGHDTVSWYQQALGQGPQFIFQYYEEEERQRGNFPDRFSGHQFPNYSSELNVNALLLGDSALYLCASSLGTGGNTIYFGEGSWLTVV.

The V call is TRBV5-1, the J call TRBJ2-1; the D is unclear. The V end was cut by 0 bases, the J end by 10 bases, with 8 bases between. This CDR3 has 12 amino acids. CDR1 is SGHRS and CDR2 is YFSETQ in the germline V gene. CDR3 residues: CASSLEGREQFF. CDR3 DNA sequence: TGCGCCAGCAGCTTGGAAGGCCGAGAGCAGTTCTTC.

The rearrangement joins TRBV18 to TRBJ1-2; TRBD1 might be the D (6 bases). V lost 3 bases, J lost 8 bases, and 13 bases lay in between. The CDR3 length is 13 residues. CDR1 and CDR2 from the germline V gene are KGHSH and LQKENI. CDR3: CASSPAPRGGYTF. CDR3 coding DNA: TGTGCCAGCTCACCCGCCCCCAGGGGAGGCTACACCTTC. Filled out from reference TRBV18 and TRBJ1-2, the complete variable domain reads NAGVMQNPRHLVRRRGQEARLRCSPMKGHSHVYWYRQLPEEGLKFMVYLQKENIIDESGMPKERFSAEFPKEGPSILRIQQVVRGDSAAYFCASSPAPRGGYTFGSGTRLTVV.

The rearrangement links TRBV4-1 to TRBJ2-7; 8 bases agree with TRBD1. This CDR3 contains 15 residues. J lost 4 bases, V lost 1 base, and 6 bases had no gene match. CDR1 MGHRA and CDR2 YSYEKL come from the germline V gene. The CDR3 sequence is CASSQATGTGYEQYF. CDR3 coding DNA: TGCGCCAGCAGCCAAGCCACCGGGACAGGTTACGAGCAGTACTTC.

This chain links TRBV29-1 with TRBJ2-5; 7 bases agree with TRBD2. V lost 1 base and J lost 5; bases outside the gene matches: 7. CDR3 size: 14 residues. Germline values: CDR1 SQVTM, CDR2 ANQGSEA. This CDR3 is CSVEGGRVLETQYF. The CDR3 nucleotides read TGCAGCGTTGAAGGGGGGAGGGTTCTGGAGACCCAGTACTTC.